Below are 3 T cell receptor beta chains sequenced from a single sample in a study of shared clonotypes between healthy human individuals. CD45RO-negative cells were positively selected for CCR7, leaving out terminally differentiated effector memory CD45RA+ cells. Profiled with immunoSEQ multiplex PCR; TCRdb holds only in-frame clones, not every one. The data contain about 870,000 clones, 80% to 95% of them seen just once; the ten biggest clones take up less than 25%. Sequencing was performed on naive CD8+ T cells sorted from blood. The receptor set was obtained from a man aged 30 to 45 in good health.

This clone was seen once. The chain has TRBV5-1 and TRBJ1-1; no definite D call. The germline V gene encodes CDR1 SGHRS and CDR2 YFSETQ. The CDR3 has 13 residues. V was shortened by 4 bases and J by 6 bases, with 13 bases between the two germline ends. Written as DNA, the CDR3 is TGCGCCAGCAGCCCGCCCCGCGGGCCTGAAGCTTTCTTT. As protein: CASSPPRGPEAFF.

The gene calls are TRBV4-1 and TRBJ2-3; D is perhaps TRBD2 (6 bases). V was cut by 0 bases and J by 4 bases, with 8 bases left in between. Germline loops: CDR1 MGHRA, CDR2 YSYEKL. This CDR3 has 14 residues. The CDR3 DNA is TGCGCCAGCAGCCAAGAACTAGCCCCAGATACGCAGTATTTT. Translating it yields CASSQELAPDTQYF.

The CDR3 DNA reads as TGTGCCAGCAGTGAAAGTACAGGGGGCGTCTCCTACGAGCAGTACTTC. It codes for CASSESTGGVSYEQYF. V and J are TRBV6-1 and TRBJ2-7; 9 nucleotides agree with TRBD1. This CDR3 contains 16 residues. Germline V gene lookup returns CDR1 MNHNS and CDR2 SASEGT. V was pared by 2 bases and J by 0 bases, with 5 bases of the junction left unmatched.